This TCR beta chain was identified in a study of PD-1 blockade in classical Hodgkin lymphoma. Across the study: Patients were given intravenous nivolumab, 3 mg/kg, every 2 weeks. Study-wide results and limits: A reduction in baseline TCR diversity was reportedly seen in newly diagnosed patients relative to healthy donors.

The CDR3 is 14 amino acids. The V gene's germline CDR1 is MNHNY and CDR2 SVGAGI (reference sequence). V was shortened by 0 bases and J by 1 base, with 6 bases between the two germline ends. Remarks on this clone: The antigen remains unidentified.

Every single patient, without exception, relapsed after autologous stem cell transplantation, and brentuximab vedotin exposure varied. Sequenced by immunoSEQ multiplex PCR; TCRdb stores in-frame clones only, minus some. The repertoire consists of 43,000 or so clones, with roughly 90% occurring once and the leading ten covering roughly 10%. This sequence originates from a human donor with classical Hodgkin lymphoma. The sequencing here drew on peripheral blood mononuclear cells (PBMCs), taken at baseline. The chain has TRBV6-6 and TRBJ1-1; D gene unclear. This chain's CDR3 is CASSYSSKNTEAFF. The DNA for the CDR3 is TGTGCCAGCAGTTACTCGTCTAAGAACACTGAAGCTTTCTTT.